This TCR beta chain was retrieved from a study of OX40 agonist ivuxolimab in advanced cancers. The wider study: Ivuxolimab, an agonist antibody against OX40 (CD134), was given to patients. A partial response was reached by three patients: one with hepatocellular carcinoma and two with cutaneous melanoma. Findings and caveats of the study: Antigen specificity of clonally expanded peripheral T cells was not established.

The repertoire was sequenced with immunoSEQ multiplex PCR; TCRdb's copy has only in-frame clones and lacks some. The sample holds roughly 53,000 clones, 84% seen once. Exclusion applied to patients with autoimmune disease history or systemic immunosuppression. With regard to this clone: The antigen is not known.

The sample in question was CD4+ or CD8+ T cells sorted from blood, obtained in a trial of the OX40 agonist ivuxolimab. The TCR sequence derives from an adult with an advanced solid tumor such as melanoma, head and neck, liver or kidney cancer.

CDR3 in DNA: TGTGCCAGCAGCAAAGTACCACAGGGACCACTAGCCAAAAACATTCAGTACTTC. Residues: CASSKVPQGPLAKNIQYF. V is TRBV21-1 and J is TRBJ2-4; TRBD1 was called by the table and not checked on the DNA. TRBV21-1 is reported as a pseudogene. The CDR3 is 18 amino acids.